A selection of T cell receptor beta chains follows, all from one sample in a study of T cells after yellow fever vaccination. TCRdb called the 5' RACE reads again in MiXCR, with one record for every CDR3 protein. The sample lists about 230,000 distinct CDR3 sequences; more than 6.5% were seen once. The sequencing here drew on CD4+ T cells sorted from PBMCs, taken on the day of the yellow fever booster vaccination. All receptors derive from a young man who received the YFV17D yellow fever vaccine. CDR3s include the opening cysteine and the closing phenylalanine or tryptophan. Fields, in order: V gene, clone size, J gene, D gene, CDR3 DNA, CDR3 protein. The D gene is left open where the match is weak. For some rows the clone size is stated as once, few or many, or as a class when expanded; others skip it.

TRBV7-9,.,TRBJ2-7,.,TGTGCCAGCAGCTTAGAGGATAGGCCCTACGAGCAGTACTTC,CASSLEDRPYEQYF
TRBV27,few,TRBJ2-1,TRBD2,TGTGCCAGCAGTCCAGCCGGGACTAGTTTCCATGAGCAGTTCTTC,CASSPAGTSFHEQFF
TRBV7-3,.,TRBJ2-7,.,TGTGCCAGCAGCTTAGGCCCCTGGGGCGCGTCTTCCTACGAGCAGTACTTC,CASSLGPWGASSYEQYF
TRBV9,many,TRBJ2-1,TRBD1,TGTGCCAGCAGCGTAGGAGACAGGGGTTTGCTCTCCTACAATGAGCAGTTCTTC,CASSVGDRGLLSYNEQFF
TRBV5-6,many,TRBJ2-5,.,TGTGCCAGCAGCTTAAGGAACGGGGAGACCCAGTACTTC,CASSLRNGETQYF
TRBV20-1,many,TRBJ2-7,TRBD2,TGCAGTGTCCTAACTAGCGGGAGCCACGAGCAGTACTTC,CSVLTSGSHEQYF
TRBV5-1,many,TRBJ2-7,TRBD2,TGCGCCAGCAGCTTGTGGCTAGCGGACGACGAGCAGTACTTC,CASSLWLADDEQYF
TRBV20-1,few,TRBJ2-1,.,TGCAGTGCTAGACAGGACTTCTACAATGAGCAGTTCTTC,CSARQDFYNEQFF
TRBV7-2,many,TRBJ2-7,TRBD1,TGTGCCAGCAGCTTGGGACAGGGGGGAATATACGAGCAGTACTTC,CASSLGQGGIYEQYF
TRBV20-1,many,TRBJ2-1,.,TGCAGTGCTAGCCGAGGGGGGTTCAATGAGCAGTTCTTC,CSASRGGFNEQFF
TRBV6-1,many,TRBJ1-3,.,TGTGCCAGCACAGGTCTTTATGGAAACACCATATATTTT,CASTGLYGNTIYF
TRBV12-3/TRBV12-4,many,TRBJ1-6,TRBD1,TGTGCCAGCAGTGACAGGGAGGGAGTGGATTCACCCCTCCACTTT,CASSDREGVDSPLHF
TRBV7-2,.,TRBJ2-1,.,TGTGCCAGCAGCTTAGCCAGCGCCCACAATGAGCAGTTCTTC,CASSLASAHNEQFF